This is a list of T cell receptor beta chains from one sample in a study of cytomegalovirus exposure and HLA in healthy donors. Here immunoSEQ multiplex PCR was the method, and the copy in TCRdb shows in-frame clones only, minus some. The sample features 150,000 or so clones, with under 2% in its top ten. Sequences were obtained from PBMCs. The receptors derive from a woman aged 45-65 years in good health and CMV-seronegative. CDR3s include the opening cysteine and the closing phenylalanine or tryptophan. Fields, in order: D gene, J gene, V gene, CDR3 DNA, CDR3 protein. The D gene is left open where the match is weak.

D: -
J: TRBJ2-5
V: TRBV11-2
DNA: TGTGCCAGCACGGGCCCAGGGAGGCAAGAGACCCAGTACTTC
CDR3: CASTGPGRQETQYF

D: -
J: TRBJ2-2
V: TRBV29-1
DNA: TGCAGCGTTCGAGCGACAGCCACCGGGGAGCTGTTTTTT
CDR3: CSVRATATGELFF

D: -
J: TRBJ2-1
V: TRBV19
DNA: TGTGCCAGTAGTATCGGGACTGCTATCTACAATGAGCAGTTCTTC
CDR3: CASSIGTAIYNEQFF

D: -
J: TRBJ2-1
V: TRBV10-3
DNA: TGTGCCATCAGTCCGCCCAGCTCCTACAATGAGCAGTTCTTC
CDR3: CAISPPSSYNEQFF

D: -
J: TRBJ2-7
V: TRBV11-2
DNA: TGTGCCAGCAGCTTGATGACAGTCTCCTACGAGCAGTACTTC
CDR3: CASSLMTVSYEQYF

D: -
J: TRBJ2-2
V: TRBV5-1
DNA: TGCGCCAGCAGCTTAAGACATAACACCGGGGAGCTGTTTTTT
CDR3: CASSLRHNTGELFF

D: -
J: TRBJ1-3
V: TRBV7-9
DNA: TGTGCCAGCAGCCCTGGGGGGGCTGGAAACACCATATATTTT
CDR3: CASSPGGAGNTIYF

D: TRBD2
J: TRBJ2-1
V: TRBV6-5
DNA: TGTGCCACCTGGCGGGGGGCGTACAATGAGCAGTTCTTC
CDR3: CATWRGAYNEQFF

D: -
J: TRBJ1-1
V: TRBV5-1
DNA: TGCGCCAGCAGCTCACAGGTAGAATTCACTGAAGCTTTCTTT
CDR3: CASSSQVEFTEAFF

D: -
J: TRBJ1-2
V: TRBV5-1
DNA: TGCGCCAGCAGCGGTCGGACCCGGCAGGGATTATATGGCTACACCTTC
CDR3: CASSGRTRQGLYGYTF

D: -
J: TRBJ2-7
V: TRBV5-1
DNA: TGCGCCAGCAGCGTAACCTACGAGCAGTACTTC
CDR3: CASSVTYEQYF

D: -
J: TRBJ2-7
V: TRBV13
DNA: TGTGCCAGCAGCTTAGCACAGACCTACGAGCAGTACTTC
CDR3: CASSLAQTYEQYF

D: TRBD2
J: TRBJ2-1
V: TRBV4-2
DNA: TGTGCCAGCAGCCAAGCAGCGGGGGCAGCGGATGAGCAGTTCTTC
CDR3: CASSQAAGAADEQFF

D: TRBD1
J: TRBJ1-1
V: TRBV7-8
DNA: TGTGCCAGCAGCCCACGAGACAGGGACACTGAAGCTTTCTTT
CDR3: CASSPRDRDTEAFF

D: TRBD1
J: TRBJ1-2
V: TRBV2
DNA: TGTGCCAGCTCGTCCCCGGGACAGGGGAACTATGGCTACACCTTC
CDR3: CASSSPGQGNYGYTF

D: TRBD2
J: TRBJ2-4
V: TRBV5-1
DNA: TGCGCCAGCAGCTTGGAGGCGGCTAGCGGGGGGGCCGTATACATTCAGTACTTC
CDR3: CASSLEAASGGAVYIQYF

D: TRBD1
J: TRBJ1-2
V: TRBV7-8
DNA: TGTGCCAGCAGCTTTAACCAACAGGGGATAGGAGGCTACACCTTC
CDR3: CASSFNQQGIGGYTF

D: TRBD1
J: TRBJ1-2
V: TRBV12-5
DNA: TGTGCTAGTGGACCTTCGACAGGGAAGGTGGTGTATGGCTACACCTTC
CDR3: CASGPSTGKVVYGYTF

D: TRBD2
J: TRBJ2-1
V: TRBV12-5
DNA: TGTGCTAGTGGTGCATCTTCCCTAGCGGGAGGGCCGAGAGAGCAGTTCTTC
CDR3: CASGASSLAGGPREQFF

D: TRBD2
J: TRBJ2-5
V: TRBV2
DNA: TGTGCCAGCAGTTTACTAGCGGGGCTCCAAGAGACCCAGTACTTC
CDR3: CASSLLAGLQETQYF

D: -
J: TRBJ2-7
V: TRBV5-4
DNA: TGTGCCAGCAGCTTGGGGACAGTCGAGCAGTACTTC
CDR3: CASSLGTVEQYF

D: TRBD2
J: TRBJ2-5
V: TRBV29-1
DNA: TGCAGCGCAGGGACTAGCGGGAGGGGTGAGACCCAGTACTTC
CDR3: CSAGTSGRGETQYF

D: TRBD2
J: TRBJ2-1
V: TRBV5-6
DNA: TGTGCCAGCAGCTGGGGACTAGCGGTCTCATTGGGCAATGAGCAGTTCTTC
CDR3: CASSWGLAVSLGNEQFF

D: -
J: TRBJ1-6
V: TRBV30
DNA: TGTGCCTGGGTACAGAGCTCCTATAATTCACCCCTCCACTTT
CDR3: CAWVQSSYNSPLHF

D: TRBD2
J: TRBJ2-3
V: TRBV5-6
DNA: TGTGCCAGCAGCTTGGCCGGGACTAGCGGGGTCACAGATACGCAGTATTTT
CDR3: CASSLAGTSGVTDTQYF

D: TRBD1
J: TRBJ1-3
V: TRBV5-4
DNA: TGTGCCAGCAGCCCGGGACAGGGGGCGGCAGGAAACACCATATATTTT
CDR3: CASSPGQGAAGNTIYF

D: -
J: TRBJ1-5
V: TRBV28
DNA: TGTGCCACCTTAGACGGGAGCCTCAATCAGCCCCAGCATTTT
CDR3: CATLDGSLNQPQHF

D: TRBD1
J: TRBJ1-2
V: TRBV30
DNA: TGTGCCTGGACGCGGACAGGGTACTATGGCTACACCTTC
CDR3: CAWTRTGYYGYTF

D: TRBD2
J: TRBJ2-7
V: TRBV18
DNA: TGTGCCAGCTCACCAGCGGGAGGGCGGTACGAGCAGTACTTC
CDR3: CASSPAGGRYEQYF